The 29 T cell receptor beta chains below all came from one sample that was sequenced in a study of blood T cell repertoires in COVID-19. Assay: immunoSEQ multiplex PCR; the TCRdb copy retains only in-frame clones and omits some. This sample has fewer than 600,000 clones; nearly 90% occur once, and the top ten carry around 0.92%. The source material was peripheral blood. The receptors stem from a man aged 18-30 years with COVID-19, enrolled during active disease.

The chain recombines TRBV2 with TRBJ2-1, with 13 bases matching TRBD2. The V gene end was trimmed by 4 bases and the J gene end by 9 bases; junction bases not matched to a gene: 6. CDR1 SNHLY and CDR2 FYNNEI come from the germline V gene. The CDR3 has 15 residues. Here the CDR3 reads CASSVFGLAGAEQFF. CDR3 sequence (DNA): TGTGCCAGCAGTGTTTTTGGACTAGCGGGAGCTGAGCAGTTCTTC. Full variable domain (rest looked up from reference TRBV2 and TRBJ2-1): EPEVTQTPSHQVTQMGQEVILRCVPISNHLYFYWYRQILGQKVEFLVSFYNNEISEKSEIFDDQFSVERPDGSNFTLKIRSTKLEDSAMYFCASSVFGLAGAEQFFGPGTRLTVL.

The V and J genes are TRBV2 and TRBJ2-1; 9 bases line up with TRBD1. Germline V gene lookup returns CDR1 SNHLY and CDR2 FYNNEI. The V and J ends lost 3 bases and 7 bases, in that order; junction bases with no gene match: 13. The CDR3 runs to 17 residues. The CDR3 spells CASSDPGTGKILNEQFF. DNA of the CDR3: TGTGCCAGCAGTGATCCCGGGACAGGGAAGATACTAAATGAGCAGTTCTTC.

CDR3 bases: TGTGCCAGCAGCTTCGGCGGGGGGATTTCGAACACCGGGGAGCTGTTTTTT. Translation gives CASSFGGGISNTGELFF. This chain connects TRBV7-2 to TRBJ2-2; 8 bases are a match to TRBD2. This CDR3 is built from 17 residues. Per germline, CDR1 SGHTA and CDR2 FQGNSA. V lost 3 bases and J lost 0; bases outside the gene matches: 6.

Of note for this clone: Other DNA sequences within the sample encode an identical CDR3. V and J are TRBV2 and TRBJ2-2, with 9 bases lining up with TRBD1. The CDR3 length is 14 residues. With V trimmed by 11 bases and J by 1 base, 5 bases remained unmatched. Germline CDR1 is SNHLY and CDR2 is FYNNEI. This CDR3 is CASRGQGNTGELFF. CDR3 sequence (DNA): TGTGCCTCGAGGGGACAGGGGAACACCGGGGAGCTGTTTTTT.

The chain couples TRBV24-1 to TRBJ2-4; 8 nucleotides align to TRBD1. The CDR3 spans 15 residues. J gave up 7 bases and V 1 base, and 5 bases lay outside the gene matches. Germline V gives CDR1 KGHDR, CDR2 SFDVKD. The chain's CDR3 is CATSDFPWTGNIQYF. CDR3 sequence (DNA): TGTGCCACCAGTGATTTCCCCTGGACAGGGAACATTCAGTACTTC.

This chain links TRBV19 with TRBJ1-4; 8 bases agree with TRBD1. The CDR3 covers 15 residues. The germline V gene encodes CDR1 LNHDA and CDR2 SQIVND (reference sequence). V dropped 3 bases and J dropped 3; count of bases not matched to a gene: 3. The CDR3 nucleotides read TGTGCCAGTAGTATGGGGACAGGAGCTAATGAAAAACTGTTTTTT. Translation gives CASSMGTGANEKLFF.

V is TRBV7-9 and J is TRBJ2-6; weak D call: TRBD1 (7 bases). The CDR3 is 16 amino acids. The V and J ends lost 5 bases and 1 base respectively, with 12 bases between them. Germline V lookup: CDR1 SEHNR, CDR2 FQNEAQ (reference sequence). The CDR3 DNA follows: TGTGCCAGCAGCGCCAGGGGGACTTCTGGGGCCAACGTCCTGACTTTC. Protein sequence: CASSARGTSGANVLTF.

The CDR3 DNA is TGTGCCTGGAGGACAGTTGATGAAGAGCCCCAGCATTTT. Its protein is CAWRTVDEEPQHF. The chain combines TRBV30 with TRBJ1-5, with a tentative D call TRBD1 (5 bases). The CDR3 totals 13 residues. Germline CDR1 GTSNPN, CDR2 SVGIG (reference sequence). Between the trimmed V and J ends, which lost 3 bases and 8 bases, there was a span of 14 bases.

The chain links TRBV3-1 (or the pseudogene TRBV3-2) to TRBJ2-7; D may be TRBD2 (6 bases). V lost 6 bases and J 7 bases, leaving 10 bases between the germline ends. This CDR3 spans 11 amino acids. CDR1 LGHDT and CDR2 YNNKEL come from the germline V gene (reference sequence). CDR3 sequence (DNA): TGTGCCAGCAGTTTGGGGGGAGAGCAGTACTTC. Translated, it gives CASSLGGEQYF.

This chain joins TRBV2 and TRBJ2-5; 8 bases fit TRBD2. This CDR3 region has 15 residues. Germline lookup yields CDR1 SNHLY and CDR2 FYNNEI. V lost 4 bases to trimming and J lost 1 base; unmatched junction nucleotides: 5. The CDR3 reads CASSVPRGGQETQYF. CDR3 nucleotides: TGTGCCAGCAGTGTACCCCGGGGGGGCCAAGAGACCCAGTACTTC.

V usage is TRBV29-1 and J usage is TRBJ2-5, with 8 bases aligning to TRBD2. V lost 1 base, J lost 7 bases, and 20 bases stayed unmatched. This CDR3 comprises 18 residues. The V gene's germline CDR1 is SQVTM and CDR2 ANQGSEA. The CDR3 reads CSVEGVSGGRPSLGTQYF. The CDR3 region has the DNA TGCAGCGTTGAAGGGGTTTCGGGGGGGCGCCCCTCCCTGGGGACCCAGTACTTC.

V is TRBV5-4 and J is TRBJ2-1; 8 nucleotides line up with TRBD2. CDR1 is SGHNT and CDR2 is YYREEE in the germline V gene (reference sequence). V trimming: 1 base; J trimming: 7 bases; junction bases outside the gene matches: 13. The CDR3 runs 17 residues. CDR3 region: CASSLKVAGPFSNEQFF. DNA of the CDR3: TGTGCCAGCAGCTTGAAAGTAGCGGGGCCCTTTTCAAATGAGCAGTTCTTC.

The chain links TRBV11-2 to TRBJ2-1, with 10 bases aligning to TRBD1. The CDR3 contains 13 residues. Germline V gives CDR1 SGHAT, CDR2 FQNNGV. V gave up 8 bases and J gave up 8 bases; unmatched junction bases: 6. The CDR3 DNA follows: TGTGCCAGCGGAAGGGACAGGGGCGATGAGCAGTTCTTC. Translated: CASGRDRGDEQFF.

The chain is built from TRBV11-2 and TRBJ1-2; 9 bases align to TRBD1. CDR3 length: 15 amino acids. Germline assignment: CDR1 SGHAT and CDR2 FQNNGV. V was pared by 2 bases and J by 7 bases, with 8 bases of the junction left unmatched. DNA of the CDR3: TGTGCCAGCAGCTTAAAGGGACAGGGAGATCCTGGCTACACCTTC. It specifies CASSLKGQGDPGYTF. Full variable domain (outside the CDR3, taken from reference TRBV11-2 and TRBJ1-2): EAGVAQSPRYKIIEKRQSVAFWCNPISGHATLYWYQQILGQGPKLLIQFQNNGVVDDSQLPKDRFSAERLKGVDSTLKIQPAKLEDSAVYLCASSLKGQGDPGYTFGSGTRLTVV.

This chain joins TRBV19 and TRBJ1-2; D remains unclear. The V gene's germline CDR1 is LNHDA and CDR2 SQIVND (reference sequence). The CDR3 is 13 amino acids. Trimming left V 6 bases short and J 7 bases short, with 15 bases between. The chain's CDR3 is CASSRAYGSGYTF. The CDR3 coding sequence is TGTGCCAGTAGCCGGGCCTACGGGAGTGGCTACACCTTC.

The V gene is TRBV5-4, the J gene TRBJ2-3; 8 bases map to TRBD1. The CDR3 length is 15 residues. The junction had 7 bases not matched to a gene; V was cut back by 4 bases and J by 3 bases. CDR1 SGHNT and CDR2 YYREEE come from the germline V gene (reference sequence). The CDR3 here is CASSHDRGLTDTQYF. CDR3 DNA: TGTGCCAGCAGCCATGACAGGGGCCTAACAGATACGCAGTATTTT. Variable domain in full (rest from reference TRBV5-4 and TRBJ2-3): ETGVTQSPTHLIKTRGQQVTLRCSSQSGHNTVSWYQQALGQGPQFIFQYYREEENGRGNFPPRFSGLQFPNYSSELNVNALELDDSALYLCASSHDRGLTDTQYFGPGTRLTVL.

The rearrangement joins TRBV15 to TRBJ1-5; D remains ambiguous. The V gene's germline CDR1 is LNHNV and CDR2 YYDKDF (reference sequence). The CDR3 consists of 16 residues. The V and J ends lost 6 bases and 6 bases respectively, with 21 bases between them. CDR3 nucleotides: TGTGCCACCAGATTCGGGGAGGGAATCGCGGGTCAGCCCCAGCATTTT. Amino acid sequence: CATRFGEGIAGQPQHF.

The V gene is TRBV7-8, the J gene TRBJ2-7; 9 bases align to TRBD2. V dropped 4 bases and J dropped 3; count of bases not matched to a gene: 10. Germline lookup yields CDR1 SGHVS and CDR2 FQNEAQ. The CDR3 is made up of 16 amino acids. CDR3 region: CASSSQTGLADYEQYF. CDR3 DNA sequence: TGTGCCAGCAGCTCCCAAACGGGACTAGCAGACTACGAGCAGTACTTC.

This clone was observed once. In DNA form, the CDR3 reads TGTGCCAGCAGTTTAGGCCAGGGCCCCTTCTACGAGCAGTACTTC. Amino acid sequence: CASSLGQGPFYEQYF. V gene TRBV27 combines with J gene TRBJ2-7; a weak D match, TRBD1 (5 bases). The CDR3 runs to 15 residues. Trimming shortened V by 2 bases and J by 3 bases, and 14 bases separated the two germline ends. Germline-derived CDR1 and CDR2 are MNHEY and SMNVEV (reference sequence).

J is TRBJ2-7 and V is TRBV27; D perhaps matches TRBD1 (6 bases). Trimming took off 4 bases at V and 2 bases at J, with 18 bases between the two ends. Germline CDR1 and CDR2: MNHEY and SMNVEV (reference sequence). CDR3 length: 16 residues. CDR3: CASSYGTPLNTYEQYF. In DNA form, the CDR3 reads TGTGCCAGCAGTTACGGGACACCACTGAATACCTACGAGCAGTACTTC.

This clone came up a few times. The chain has TRBV27 and TRBJ1-2; TRBD1 agrees at 8 bases. The CDR3 is made up of 16 amino acids. The junction had 10 bases not matched to a gene; V was cut back by 3 bases and J by 4 bases. CDR1 is MNHEY and CDR2 is SMNVEV in the germline V gene (reference sequence). The CDR3 nucleotides read TGTGCCAGCAGTTTGACCTTCACCAGGGGGCTCTATGGCTACACCTTC. Protein: CASSLTFTRGLYGYTF.

In the case of this clone: Other nucleotide sequences in the sample specify the same CDR3. The gene calls are TRBV18 and TRBJ2-5, with TRBD1 matching over 8 bases. Per the germline V gene, CDR1 is KGHSH and CDR2 is LQKENI. The V gene end was trimmed by 4 bases and the J gene end by 4 bases; junction bases not matched to a gene: 2. The CDR3 is made up of 13 amino acids. The CDR3 region has the DNA TGTGCCAGCTCACTAGGACAGGGAGAGACCCAGTACTTC. It specifies CASSLGQGETQYF. Full variable domain (rest looked up from reference TRBV18 and TRBJ2-5): NAGVMQNPRHLVRRRGQEARLRCSPMKGHSHVYWYRQLPEEGLKFMVYLQKENIIDESGMPKERFSAEFPKEGPSILRIQQVVRGDSAAYFCASSLGQGETQYFGPGTRLLVL.

V gene TRBV27 combines with J gene TRBJ2-2; no definite D call. The CDR3 runs to 14 residues. The germline V and J ends were trimmed by 5 bases and 0 bases, with 7 bases remaining between them. CDR1 and CDR2 (germline): MNHEY, SMNVEV (reference sequence). The CDR3 region has the DNA TGTGCCAGCAGTGACATAACGAACACCGGGGAGCTGTTTTTT. Encoded protein: CASSDITNTGELFF.

This chain joins TRBV10-2 and TRBJ2-4; the match to TRBD2 covers 10 bases. This CDR3 spans 18 amino acids. V lost 0 bases to trimming and J lost 3 bases; unmatched junction nucleotides: 8. Germline V gene lookup returns CDR1 WSHSY and CDR2 SAAADI. CDR3 nucleotides: TGCGCCAGCAGTGAGTCGGGAGCGGGGGGGGCGGGCAAAAACATTCAGTACTTC. It translates to CASSESGAGGAGKNIQYF.

This rearrangement joins TRBV2 to TRBJ2-1, with 7 bases aligning to TRBD1. V shed 0 bases and J 0 bases; nucleotides not matched to a gene: 11. Germline V gene lookup returns CDR1 SNHLY and CDR2 FYNNEI. CDR3 size: 19 residues. CDR3 nucleotides: TGTGCCAGCAGTGAAGCCCCTGGGACAGCGAGATTCTCCTACAATGAGCAGTTCTTC. Protein sequence: CASSEAPGTARFSYNEQFF. The full variable domain, completed using reference TRBV2 and TRBJ2-1, is EPEVTQTPSHQVTQMGQEVILRCVPISNHLYFYWYRQILGQKVEFLVSFYNNEISEKSEIFDDQFSVERPDGSNFTLKIRSTKLEDSAMYFCASSEAPGTARFSYNEQFFGPGTRLTVL.

The chain is built from TRBV5-5 and TRBJ2-2; the D is unclear. The CDR3 extends over 18 amino acids. CDR1 and CDR2 from the germline V gene are SGHKS and YYEKEE (reference sequence). Trimming stripped 5 bases from V and 1 base from J, with 21 bases between. CDR3 amino acids: CASSPYGGALRNTGELFF. The CDR3 coding sequence is TGTGCCAGCAGTCCCTACGGCGGAGCGCTGAGGAACACCGGGGAGCTGTTTTTT.

The chain has TRBV27 and TRBJ2-3, with 8 nucleotides matching TRBD2. Trimming at V came to 2 bases and at J to 0 bases, leaving 4 bases not matched to a gene. Germline V gives CDR1 MNHEY, CDR2 SMNVEV (reference sequence). This CDR3 has 16 residues. The CDR3 nucleotides are TGTGCCAGCAGTTTAGGACGGGGGGGTAGCACAGATACGCAGTATTTT. Translated, it gives CASSLGRGGSTDTQYF.

This chain joins TRBV14 and TRBJ1-2; 11 nucleotides agree with TRBD1. This CDR3 region has 14 residues. Trimming at V came to 4 bases and at J to 3 bases, leaving 1 base not matched to a gene. CDR1 is SGHDN, CDR2 FVKESK, per germline. CDR3 sequence (DNA): TGTGCCAGCAGCCGGACAGGGGGCTACTATGGCTACACCTTC. This codes for CASSRTGGYYGYTF.

The chain recombines TRBV2 with TRBJ1-5; no clear D gene. Germline values: CDR1 SNHLY, CDR2 FYNNEI. V lost 3 bases and J 3 bases, leaving 9 bases between the germline ends. The CDR3 extends over 14 amino acids. The CDR3 nucleotides are TGTGCCAGCAGTGACGGGGATATCAATCAGCCCCAGCATTTT. This encodes CASSDGDINQPQHF.